This TCR beta chain appears in the sequencing data of a study of blood T cell repertoires in COVID-19. As for the study in general: The cDNA or gDNA used as material had been derived from T cells, B-cell-depleted T cells, or PBMCs.

In the study's own analysis: The assay estimated nucleated cells by amplifying reference gene primers. Clones were read by immunoSEQ multiplex PCR, and TCRdb kept only the in-frame ones, dropping some. Clonal size and the V and J genes are those of that table, whereas D and trimming came from the DNA. The sample has fewer than 450,000 clones, approximately 88% seen once; the top ten hold around 2.1%. Germline CDR1 SGHTA, CDR2 FQGNSA. V was shortened by 6 bases and J by 1 base, with 15 bases between the two germline ends. The CDR3 has 15 residues. Participant ages covered roughly 18 to 90 years across about 22 US areas. Cohorts were based on clinical histories the participants reported.

Material: PBMCs or T cells enriched from blood (not recorded which). The TCR comes from a woman between 35 and 50 years old with acute COVID-19. The chain couples TRBV7-2 to TRBJ1-1; D possibly corresponds to TRBD1 (5 bases). The DNA of the CDR3 is TGTGCCAGCAGAAAAATCCCGGACACGAACACTGAAGCTTTCTTT. Protein sequence: CASRKIPDTNTEAFF.